This T cell receptor (beta chain) was captured by sequencing in a study of blood T cell repertoires in COVID-19. About the research overall: The study drew acute and convalescent COVID-19 samples from the United States, Italy and Spain. Nucleic acid was either cDNA or gDNA, and it came from T cells, B-cell-depleted T cells, or PBMCs.

As regards this clone: Other DNA sequences from this sample encode an identical CDR3 as well.

The length of the CDR3 is 15 residues. Between the trimmed V and J ends, which lost 5 bases and 0 bases, there was a span of 11 bases. Germline V gives CDR1 MNHEY, CDR2 SVGAGI. The table came from immunoSEQ multiplex PCR; TCRdb's copy has only in-frame clones and leaves some out. The data show 350,000 to 450,000 clones, around nine tenths seen once. Patients from Seattle were sampled longitudinally, starting during active infection. The genes are TRBV6-5 and TRBJ1-3; maybe TRBD1 (5 bases). Input material: peripheral blood. The source of this sequence is a woman in her sixties with COVID-19, enrolled during active disease. The CDR3 protein is CASSRTGSSGNTIYF. The DNA of the CDR3 is TGTGCCAGCAGTCGTACAGGTTCCTCTGGAAACACCATATATTTT.